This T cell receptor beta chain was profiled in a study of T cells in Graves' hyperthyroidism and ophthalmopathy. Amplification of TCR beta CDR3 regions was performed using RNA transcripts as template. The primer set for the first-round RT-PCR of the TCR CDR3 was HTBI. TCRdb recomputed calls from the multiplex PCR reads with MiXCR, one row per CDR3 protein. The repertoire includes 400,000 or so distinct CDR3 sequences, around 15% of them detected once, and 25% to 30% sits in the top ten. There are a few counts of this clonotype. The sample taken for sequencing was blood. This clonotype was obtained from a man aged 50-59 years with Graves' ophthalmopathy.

DNA for the CDR3: TGTGCCAGCAGCGGGACAGGGGACACTGAAGCTTTCTTT. Encoded protein: CASSGTGDTEAFF. The chain is built from TRBV7-9 and TRBJ1-1; 10 positions agree with TRBD1. The CDR3 covers 13 residues. Per the germline V gene, CDR1 is SEHNR and CDR2 is FQNEAQ (reference sequence). The trim removed 5 bases at V and 3 bases at J, leaving 0 bases unmatched. Full variable domain (remainder filled in from reference TRBV7-9 and TRBJ1-1): DTGVSQNPRHKITKRGQNVTFRCDPISEHNRLYWYRQTLGQGPEFLTYFQNEAQLEKSRLLSDRFSAERPKGSFSTLEIQRTEQGDSAMYLCASSGTGDTEAFFGQGTRLTVV.